This T cell receptor beta chain was documented in a study of blood T cell repertoires in COVID-19. Study-level background: Sites across the United States, Italy and Spain contributed samples from acute and convalescent COVID-19. PBMCs, B-cell-depleted T cells, or T cells were the source of the cDNA or gDNA that made up the material.

Original methodology: Estimated nucleated cell counts came from reference gene primer amplification. Clones were read by immunoSEQ multiplex PCR, and TCRdb kept only the in-frame ones, dropping some. From that table come the V and J calls and clone size; the DNA was used to work out D and trimming. The table shows about 250,000 clones, with 85% occurring only once. The CDR3 covers 13 residues. V dropped 1 base and J dropped 7 bases, with 10 bases sitting between them. Specimen: PBMCs or T cells enriched from blood (not recorded which). The chain joins TRBV12-3 or TRBV12-4 to TRBJ1-1; D uncertain. The source of this sequence is a woman in her 50s with acute COVID-19. The CDR3 nucleotides are TGTGCCAGCAGTTTAGGTAAAGGAGTTGAAGCTTTCTTT. It codes for CASSLGKGVEAFF.